This is a list of T cell receptor beta chains from one sample in a study of T cell repertoires in cytomegalovirus infection. TCRdb ran MiXCR on the reads and lists one entry per CDR3 protein. Of some 700,000 distinct CDR3 sequences in the sample, roughly 33% are singletons; the top ten hold 18%. Their specific antigens are unknown. The sequencing used cultured PBMCs, collected from culture after CMV antigen stimulation. Source of these receptors: a human donor in good health (CMV status not recorded). Some clones in this sample may be carry-over from other donors' samples. Each CDR3 is given with its conserved first and last residue.

TRBV5-1	TRBJ1-2	CASSLDRGDYGYTF
TRBV12-3/TRBV12-4	TRBJ2-7	CVSQEALYEQYF
TRBV5-6	TRBJ1-6	CASSPMDRGNSPLHF
TRBV6-5	TRBJ2-2	CASRLAGGAGELFF
TRBV19	TRBJ2-4	CASAWGRAKNIQYF
TRBV20-1	TRBJ2-1	CSASLWGEGNNEQFF
TRBV7-2	TRBJ1-2	CASSKRDSVIGYTF
TRBV7-8	TRBJ2-5	CASTYSGETQYF
TRBV12-3/TRBV12-4	TRBJ2-7	CASSPGLAGDEQYF
TRBV7-7	TRBJ1-1	CASSITGDVKTEAFF
TRBV11-2	TRBJ2-7	CTSSSIRRYEQYF
TRBV7-2	TRBJ2-3	CASSLEILADTQYF
TRBV7-2	TRBJ1-5	CASSWTGNSNQPQHF
TRBV12-3/TRBV12-4	TRBJ1-2	CASSFTVYGYTF
TRBV7-2	TRBJ1-1	CASTIDGGSTEAFF
TRBV20-1	TRBJ1-2	CSAREPGGSYGYTF